Described below is a single T cell receptor beta chain sequence and its context. As yet, its antigen is unknown. This CDR3 is built from 15 residues. Germline loops: CDR1 GTSNPN, CDR2 SVGIG (reference sequence). V gave up 4 bases and J gave up 4 bases; unmatched junction bases: 7. This specimen belongs to a study of cytomegalovirus exposure and HLA in healthy donors. Study observations and caveats: For TCR beta chains, V- and J-gene trimming was later linked to a missense DCLRE1C variant. Later examination showed HLA-associated TCR beta chains had greater clonal expansion than equally common others. With high specificity and sensitivity, the classifier reportedly diagnosed cytomegalovirus status. Immune exposure data for these donors was limited to CMV serostatus.

PCR primers comprised 60 Vbeta and 13 Jbeta primers. Repertoires were generated with immunoSEQ multiplex PCR, while TCRdb's copy carries only in-frame clones and drops some. The sample carries around 300,000 clones, almost 85% recorded once. The receptor comes from a woman between 35 and 50 years old in good health and CMV-seropositive. Sequencing was performed on PBMCs. The rearrangement links TRBV30 to TRBJ2-2; 9 bases line up with TRBD2. CDR3: CAWNNSGSGTGELFF. Written as DNA, the CDR3 is TGTGCCTGGAACAATAGCGGGAGCGGCACCGGGGAGCTGTTTTTT.